This TCR beta chain was captured by sequencing in a study of T cells expressing NK-cell markers. Across the study: Out of eight donors sequenced, seven tested HCMV-seropositive and the remaining one seronegative.

Notes on the study in general: There were a handful of donors in whom these clonotypes also led the CD3+CD56-NKG2C+ fraction.

TCRdb reworked the 5' RACE reads into one entry per CDR3 protein, no DNA. The ten top clones account for around 4.2%, within a sample of about 260,000 distinct CDR3 sequences. Germline lookup yields CDR1 SGHNT and CDR2 YENEEA. This CDR3 is built from 15 residues. To note about this clonotype: The antigen is not known.

V usage is TRBV11-3 and J usage is TRBJ2-5; the TCRdb D gene call, TRBD2, has no DNA to confirm it. The specimen sequenced was blood T cells: a sorted CD56 or NKG2C T cell subset, CD4+ or CD8+ T cells, or bulk PBMC T cells (not recorded which). The sequence was obtained from a woman aged 18 to 69 in good health. The chain's CDR3 is CASSLPSGGEETQYF.